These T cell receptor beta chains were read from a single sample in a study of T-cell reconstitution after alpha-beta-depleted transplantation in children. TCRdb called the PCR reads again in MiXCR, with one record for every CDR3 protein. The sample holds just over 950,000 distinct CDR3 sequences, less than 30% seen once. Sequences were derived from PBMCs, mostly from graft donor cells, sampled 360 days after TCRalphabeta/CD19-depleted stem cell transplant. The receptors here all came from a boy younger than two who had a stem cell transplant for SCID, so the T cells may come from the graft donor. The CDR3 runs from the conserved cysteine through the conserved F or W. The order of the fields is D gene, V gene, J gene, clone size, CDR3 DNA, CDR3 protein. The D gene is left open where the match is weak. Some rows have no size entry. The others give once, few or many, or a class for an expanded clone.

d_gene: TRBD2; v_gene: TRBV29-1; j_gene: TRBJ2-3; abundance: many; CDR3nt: TGCAGCGTCTTAGCGGGAGTCACAGATACGCAGTATTTT; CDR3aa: CSVLAGVTDTQYF
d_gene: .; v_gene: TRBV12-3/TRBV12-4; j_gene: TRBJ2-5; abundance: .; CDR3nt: TGTGCCAGCAGTGGTGCCGTGGATACGACTCAAGAGACCCAGTACTTC; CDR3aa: CASSGAVDTTQETQYF
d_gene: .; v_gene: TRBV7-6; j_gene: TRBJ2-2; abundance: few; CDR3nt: TGTGCCAGCAGCTTAAGGACCACAGGGAACACCGGGGAGCTGTTTTTT; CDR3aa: CASSLRTTGNTGELFF
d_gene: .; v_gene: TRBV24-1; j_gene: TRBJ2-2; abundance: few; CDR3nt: TGTGCCACCAGTGATACTCCAGGCAGTCGCACCGGGGAGCTGTTTTTT; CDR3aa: CATSDTPGSRTGELFF
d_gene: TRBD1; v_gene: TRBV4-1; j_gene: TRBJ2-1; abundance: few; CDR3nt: TGCGCCAGCAGCCAAGGGTGGACAGGTTCCTACAATGAGCAGTTCTTC; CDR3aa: CASSQGWTGSYNEQFF
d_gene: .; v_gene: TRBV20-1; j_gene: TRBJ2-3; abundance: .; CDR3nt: TGCAGTGCTAGCCCCCGAACGGATACGCAGTATTTT; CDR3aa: CSASPRTDTQYF
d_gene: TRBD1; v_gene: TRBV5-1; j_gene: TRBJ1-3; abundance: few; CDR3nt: TGCGCCAGCAGCTTGGGACAGGGGGCATCCTCTGGAAACACCATATATTTT; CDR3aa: CASSLGQGASSGNTIYF
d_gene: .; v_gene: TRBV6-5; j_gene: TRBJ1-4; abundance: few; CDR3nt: TGTGCCAGCAGACGGAACATGCGACACCCTAAACTGTTTTTT; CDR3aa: CASRRNMRHPKLFF
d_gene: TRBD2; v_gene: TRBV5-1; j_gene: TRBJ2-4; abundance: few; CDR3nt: TGCGCCAGCAGCCTCGGACTAGCTGGAAATCTTGGCAAAAACATTCAGTACTTC; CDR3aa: CASSLGLAGNLGKNIQYF
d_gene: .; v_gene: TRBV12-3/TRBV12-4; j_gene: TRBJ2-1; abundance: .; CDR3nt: TGTGCCAGCAGTCCGGGTCTTGGACTCAACTCCTACAATGAGCAGTTCTTC; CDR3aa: CASSPGLGLNSYNEQFF
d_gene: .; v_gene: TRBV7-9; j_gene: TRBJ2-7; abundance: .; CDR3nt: TGTGCCAGCGGCTTTCGGGGAGCTCGACCGTACTTC; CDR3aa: CASGFRGARPYF
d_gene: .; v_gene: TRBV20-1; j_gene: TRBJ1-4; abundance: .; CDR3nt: TGCAGTGCTCCTGACAGTGTAGTAACTAATGAAAAACTGTTTTTT; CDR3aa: CSAPDSVVTNEKLFF
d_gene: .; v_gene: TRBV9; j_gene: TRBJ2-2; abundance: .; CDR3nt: TGTGCCAGCAGTCGACCGGGACACGACACCGGGGAGCTGTTTTTT; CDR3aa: CASSRPGHDTGELFF
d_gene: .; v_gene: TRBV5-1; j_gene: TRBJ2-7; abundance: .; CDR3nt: TGCGCCAGCAGCTTGCGCTGGAGCTCCGAGCAGTACTTC; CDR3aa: CASSLRWSSEQYF
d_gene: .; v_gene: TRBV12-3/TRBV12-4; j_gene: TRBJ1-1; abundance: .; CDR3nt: TGTGCCAGCAGTTTGGTAAGGGGGGTCTCACGTGAAGCTTTCTTT; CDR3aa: CASSLVRGVSREAFF
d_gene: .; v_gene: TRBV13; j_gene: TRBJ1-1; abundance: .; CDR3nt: TGTGCCAGCAGCTTAGCCCCGACCGGGGTGAACACTGAAGCTTTCTTT; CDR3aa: CASSLAPTGVNTEAFF
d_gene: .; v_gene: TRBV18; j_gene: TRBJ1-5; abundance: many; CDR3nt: TGTGCCAGCTCGGACCGTGCCGGTCAGCCCCAGCATTTT; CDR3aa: CASSDRAGQPQHF
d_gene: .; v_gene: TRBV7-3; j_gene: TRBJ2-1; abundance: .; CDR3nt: TGTGCCAGCAGCAAACAGGGTGGGCCCTACAATGAGCAGTTCTTC; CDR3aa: CASSKQGGPYNEQFF
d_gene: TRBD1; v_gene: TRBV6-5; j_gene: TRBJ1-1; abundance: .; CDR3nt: TGTGCCAGCAGTTACTCGAGTCGGACAGGGCCTATGAACACTGAAGCTTTCTTT; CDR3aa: CASSYSSRTGPMNTEAFF
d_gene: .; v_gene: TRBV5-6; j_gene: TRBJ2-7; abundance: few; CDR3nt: TGTGCCAGCACCTTACTAGGCCCAGGGTCCTACGAGCAGTACTTC; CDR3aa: CASTLLGPGSYEQYF
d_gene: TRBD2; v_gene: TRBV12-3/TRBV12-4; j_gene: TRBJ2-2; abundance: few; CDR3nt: TGTGCCAGCAGTTTGGGACTAGTCGTGGGTCGGGAGCTGTTTTTT; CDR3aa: CASSLGLVVGRELFF
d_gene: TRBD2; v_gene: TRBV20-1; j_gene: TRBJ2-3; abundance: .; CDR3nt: TGCAGTGCTAGTAACCAGGGACTAACCACAGATACGCAGTATTTT; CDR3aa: CSASNQGLTTDTQYF
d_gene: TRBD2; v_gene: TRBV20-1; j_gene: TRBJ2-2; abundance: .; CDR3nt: TGCAGTGCTAGAGATCCGCGGGGGGGCCCCACCGGGGAGCTGTTTTTT; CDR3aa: CSARDPRGGPTGELFF
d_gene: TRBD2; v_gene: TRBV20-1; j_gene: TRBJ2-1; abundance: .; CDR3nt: TGCAGTGCTACGAGACTAGCGGGGGGGCTTCGGGACAATGAGCAGTTCTTC; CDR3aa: CSATRLAGGLRDNEQFF
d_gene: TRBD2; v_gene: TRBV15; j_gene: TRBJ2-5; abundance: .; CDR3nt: TGTGCCACCAGCAGAAACCCTACTAGCGGGGGTTCCCAAGAGACCCAGTACTTC; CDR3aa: CATSRNPTSGGSQETQYF
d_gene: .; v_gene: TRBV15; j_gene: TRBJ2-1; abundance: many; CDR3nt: TGTGCCACCAGCGCCCCTGACAGGAAAGGGGGGTACAATGAGCAGTTCTTC; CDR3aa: CATSAPDRKGGYNEQFF
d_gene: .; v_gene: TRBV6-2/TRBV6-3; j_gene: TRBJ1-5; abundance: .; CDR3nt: TGTGCCAGCAGCCCACTACCAGGGCGGAACAGCAATCAGCCCCAGCATTTT; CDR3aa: CASSPLPGRNSNQPQHF
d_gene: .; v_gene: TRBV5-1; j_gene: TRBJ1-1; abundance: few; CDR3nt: TGCGCCAGCAGGGTTGGCAGCTTGAACACTGAAGCTTTCTTT; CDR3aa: CASRVGSLNTEAFF
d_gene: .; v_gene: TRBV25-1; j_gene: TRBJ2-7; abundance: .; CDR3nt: TGTGCCAGCAAGGACCGGAACGAGCAGTACTTC; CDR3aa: CASKDRNEQYF
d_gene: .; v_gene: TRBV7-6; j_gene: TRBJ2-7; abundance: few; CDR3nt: TGTGCCAGCAGCTTAGAGACGGGGAGCCACGAGCAGTACTTC; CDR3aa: CASSLETGSHEQYF